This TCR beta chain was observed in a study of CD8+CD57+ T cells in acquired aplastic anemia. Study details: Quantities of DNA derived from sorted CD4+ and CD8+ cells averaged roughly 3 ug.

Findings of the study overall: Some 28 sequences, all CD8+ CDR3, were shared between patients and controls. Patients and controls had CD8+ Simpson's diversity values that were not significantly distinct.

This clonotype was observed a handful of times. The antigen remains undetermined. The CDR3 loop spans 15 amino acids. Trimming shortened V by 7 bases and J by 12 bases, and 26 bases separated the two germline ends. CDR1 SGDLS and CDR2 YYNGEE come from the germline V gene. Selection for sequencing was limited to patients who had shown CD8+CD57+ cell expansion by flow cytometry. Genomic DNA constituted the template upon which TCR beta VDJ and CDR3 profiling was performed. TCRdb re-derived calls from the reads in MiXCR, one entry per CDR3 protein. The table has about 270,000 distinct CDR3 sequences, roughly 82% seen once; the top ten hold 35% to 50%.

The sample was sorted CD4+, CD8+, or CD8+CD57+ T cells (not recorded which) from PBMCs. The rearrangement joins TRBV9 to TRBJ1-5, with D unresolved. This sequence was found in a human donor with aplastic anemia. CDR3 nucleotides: TGTGCCAGCGGAGGAGCTGGGAACATTCAGTACTTCCAGCATTTT. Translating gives CASGGAGNIQYFQHF. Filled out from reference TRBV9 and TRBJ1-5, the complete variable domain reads DSGVTQTPKHLITATGQRVTLRCSPRSGDLSVYWYQQSLDQGLQFLIQYYNGEERAKGNILERFSAQQFPDLHSELNLSSLELGDSALYFCASGGAGNIQYFQHFGDGTRLSIL.